This TCR beta chain was identified during a study of blood T cell repertoires in COVID-19. About the study: Some COVID-19 samples were acute and others convalescent; all came from the United States, Italy and Spain. In each case, the material was cDNA or gDNA derived from T cells, B-cell-depleted T cells, or PBMCs.

Authors' analysis steps: Amplification from reference gene primers served as the basis for estimated nucleated cell counts. Assay: immunoSEQ multiplex PCR; the TCRdb copy retains only in-frame clones and omits some. V, J and clone size are those of that table, while D and trimming were read from the DNA. The table has about 310,000 clones, approximately 89% seen once. Germline loops: CDR1 SGHRS, CDR2 YFSETQ. CDR3 length: 18 amino acids. The V end was cut by 0 bases, the J end by 0 bases, with 18 bases between. The chain employs TRBV5-1 and TRBJ1-1; TRBD1 is a possible D gene (6 bases). The sequencing input was peripheral blood. The receptor comes from a woman aged 45-65 years who had recovered from COVID-19. CDR3 region: CASSLGGGSFRVNTEAFF. DNA for the CDR3: TGCGCCAGCAGCTTGGGCGGGGGCTCCTTCAGGGTGAACACTGAAGCTTTCTTT.